This is a list of T cell receptor beta chains from one sample in a study of T cell responses to AZD1222 COVID-19 vaccine. The data were produced by immunoSEQ multiplex PCR, yet TCRdb's version contains in-frame clones alone and is incomplete. The repertoire holds just over 150,000 clones, with less than 95% as singletons. Sample: peripheral blood, taken on day 0 of AZD1222 vaccination. The receptors here all came from an adult in good health. The CDR3 runs from the conserved cysteine through the conserved F or W. The D gene is left open where the match is weak. Only some rows state a clone size, as once, few, many or a class for expanded clones.

V: TRBV5-1
size: .
D: .
J: TRBJ1-2
DNA: TGCGCCAGCAGCTCCTCAGCGGGCTATGGCTACACCTTC
CDR3: CASSSSAGYGYTF

V: TRBV3-1/TRBV3-2
size: .
D: TRBD1
J: TRBJ2-7
DNA: TGTGCCAGCAGCAACAGGGGTTCCTCCTACGAGCAGTACTTC
CDR3: CASSNRGSSYEQYF

V: TRBV13
size: .
D: .
J: TRBJ1-1
DNA: TGTGCCAGCAGCGCCCGGGCCGGGCTCACTGAAGCTTTCTTT
CDR3: CASSARAGLTEAFF

V: TRBV13
size: .
D: .
J: TRBJ2-3
DNA: TGTGCCAGCAGCTTAGAACGTGAAGGCTTTGATACGCAGTATTTT
CDR3: CASSLEREGFDTQYF

V: TRBV27
size: few
D: .
J: TRBJ1-1
DNA: TGTGCCAGCAGCCCCTGGGGGCCCAACACTGAAGCTTTCTTT
CDR3: CASSPWGPNTEAFF

V: TRBV4-2
size: .
D: TRBD1
J: TRBJ2-2
DNA: TGTGCCAGCAGCCAAGCACGACAGGGGTGGACCGGGGAGCTGTTTTTT
CDR3: CASSQARQGWTGELFF

V: TRBV10-3
size: .
D: .
J: TRBJ1-4
DNA: TGTGCCATCAGCCGGGACGGATCCAATGAAAAACTGTTTTTT
CDR3: CAISRDGSNEKLFF

V: TRBV19
size: .
D: .
J: TRBJ1-5
DNA: TGTGCCAGTAGTATGACAGTCTATAGCAATCAGCCCCAGCATTTT
CDR3: CASSMTVYSNQPQHF

V: TRBV19
size: .
D: .
J: TRBJ1-1
DNA: TGTGCCAGTAGTATCGGTCGACAGCTCATGAACACTGAAGCTTTCTTT
CDR3: CASSIGRQLMNTEAFF

V: TRBV25-1
size: .
D: .
J: TRBJ1-4
DNA: TGTGCCAGTTCACGGCGGGACGACCTTAATGAAAAACTGTTTTTT
CDR3: CASSRRDDLNEKLFF

V: TRBV25-1
size: .
D: .
J: TRBJ2-1
DNA: TGTGCCAGCAGTGAATTAAGCGATTTTCAGTTCTTC
CDR3: CASSELSDFQFF

V: TRBV6-5
size: .
D: TRBD1
J: TRBJ1-2
DNA: TGTGCCAGCAGACCATGGGACAGGGGTTCCTATGGCTACACCTTC
CDR3: CASRPWDRGSYGYTF

V: TRBV28
size: .
D: TRBD1
J: TRBJ2-5
DNA: TGTGCCAGCAGTTCACCCGGGACAGGGGGCGAGACCCAGTACTTC
CDR3: CASSSPGTGGETQYF

V: TRBV28
size: .
D: .
J: TRBJ2-2
DNA: TGTGCCAGCAGTCCCAAGATAACCGGGGAGCTGTTTTTT
CDR3: CASSPKITGELFF

V: TRBV20-1
size: .
D: .
J: TRBJ1-4
DNA: TGCAGTGCTAGTCGAACTGTGGGCGCCAATGAAAAACTGTTTTTT
CDR3: CSASRTVGANEKLFF

V: TRBV5-8
size: .
D: .
J: TRBJ2-2
DNA: TGTGCCAGCAGGACACCACTGAACACCGGGGAGCTGTTTTTT
CDR3: CASRTPLNTGELFF

V: TRBV6-4
size: few
D: .
J: TRBJ1-1
DNA: TGTGCCAGCAGACGAGAACAGAACACTGAAGCTTTCTTT
CDR3: CASRREQNTEAFF

V: TRBV4-3
size: .
D: .
J: TRBJ2-2
DNA: TGCGCCAGCAGCCAAGGGACGGCGAACACCGGGGAGCTGTTTTTT
CDR3: CASSQGTANTGELFF

V: TRBV5-4
size: .
D: TRBD1
J: TRBJ1-1
DNA: TGTGCCAGCAGTAACCAGGGGGGACTCACTGAAGCTTTCTTT
CDR3: CASSNQGGLTEAFF

V: TRBV7-8
size: once
D: TRBD1
J: TRBJ2-3
DNA: TGTGCCAGCAGCCTCCGGACAGGGTACACAGATACGCAGTATTTT
CDR3: CASSLRTGYTDTQYF

V: TRBV5-6
size: .
D: .
J: TRBJ2-2
DNA: TGTGCCAGCAGCTTGGACGAACACTACACCGGGGAGCTGTTTTTT
CDR3: CASSLDEHYTGELFF

V: TRBV10-3
size: .
D: .
J: TRBJ1-1
DNA: TGTGCCATCAGTGCGAAGGGGATGGGCACTGAAGCTTTCTTT
CDR3: CAISAKGMGTEAFF

V: TRBV9
size: .
D: .
J: TRBJ2-3
DNA: TGTGCCAGCAGCGGAACCAGACAAGAAACGCAGTATTTT
CDR3: CASSGTRQETQYF

V: TRBV5-4
size: .
D: TRBD1
J: TRBJ2-5
DNA: TGTGCCAGCAGCTTGGTGGACAGGGATAAGGAGACCCAGTACTTC
CDR3: CASSLVDRDKETQYF

V: TRBV7-9
size: few
D: TRBD2
J: TRBJ2-1
DNA: TGTGCCAGCAGCACCCTAGCGGGAGTTGGCTATGAGCAGTTCTTC
CDR3: CASSTLAGVGYEQFF

V: TRBV19
size: .
D: .
J: TRBJ2-5
DNA: TGTGCCAGTAGTATTTCTGAGTACCAAGAGACCCAGTACTTC
CDR3: CASSISEYQETQYF